This is a list of T cell receptor beta chains from one sample in a study of T cell repertoires in cytomegalovirus infection. These receptors' targets are unknown. Each CDR3 protein gets one entry after TCRdb re-called the reads with MiXCR. The sample lists 100,000 to 150,000 distinct CDR3 sequences; about 32% were seen once. The sample in question was CD8+ T cells from cultured PBMCs, obtained from culture after CMV antigen stimulation. The receptors were sampled from a human donor in good health (CMV status not recorded). Some clones in this sample may be carry-over from other donors' samples. CDR3s include the opening cysteine and the closing phenylalanine or tryptophan. A D gene is named only where the DNA matches it firmly. Part of the rows lack a size; the others show once, few, many or a class for expanded clones.

V gene: TRBV19; D gene: NA; J gene: TRBJ1-1; clone size: few; CDR3 DNA: TGTGCCAGTAGTATTCAGGGGTGGACTGAAGCTTTCTTT; CDR3 protein: CASSIQGWTEAFF
V gene: TRBV7-8; D gene: NA; J gene: TRBJ2-7; clone size: few; CDR3 DNA: TGTGCCAGCAGCTTAGGTGCAGGGTCCTACGAGCAGTACTTC; CDR3 protein: CASSLGAGSYEQYF
V gene: TRBV7-2; D gene: NA; J gene: TRBJ2-5; clone size: many; CDR3 DNA: TGTGCCAGCAGCTTTCCAGGGTCCCAAGAGACCCAGTACTTC; CDR3 protein: CASSFPGSQETQYF
V gene: TRBV13; D gene: TRBD2; J gene: TRBJ2-1; clone size: NA; CDR3 DNA: TGTGCCAGCAGCCCCGAGCGGGGGGATCAGTTCTTC; CDR3 protein: CASSPERGDQFF
V gene: TRBV19; D gene: NA; J gene: TRBJ1-1; clone size: NA; CDR3 DNA: TGTGCCAGTAATTCCGTGAACACTGAAGCTTTCTTT; CDR3 protein: CASNSVNTEAFF
V gene: TRBV27; D gene: NA; J gene: TRBJ2-7; clone size: NA; CDR3 DNA: TGTGCCAGCAGTTTATCAAGGGCTCGCGAGCAGTACTTC; CDR3 protein: CASSLSRAREQYF
V gene: TRBV20-1; D gene: NA; J gene: TRBJ1-6; clone size: many; CDR3 DNA: TGCAGTGCTCTAGAGAGGGGTCGGTCACCCCTCCACTTT; CDR3 protein: CSALERGRSPLHF
V gene: TRBV19; D gene: NA; J gene: TRBJ2-3; clone size: NA; CDR3 DNA: TGTGCCAGTAAGTGGTCTTCGACTAGCACAGATACGCAGTATTTT; CDR3 protein: CASKWSSTSTDTQYF
V gene: TRBV3-1; D gene: NA; J gene: TRBJ1-2; clone size: NA; CDR3 DNA: TGTGCCAGCAGCCAAGCGGGGGCTCCCGTCGGCTATGGCTACACCTTC; CDR3 protein: CASSQAGAPVGYGYTF
V gene: TRBV29-1; D gene: NA; J gene: TRBJ1-2; clone size: few; CDR3 DNA: TGCAGCGTTGAAACAGGCTCGAGCTATGGCTACACCTTC; CDR3 protein: CSVETGSSYGYTF
V gene: TRBV5-4; D gene: NA; J gene: TRBJ1-6; clone size: few; CDR3 DNA: TGTGCCAGCAGCTTGTATGCGGAAGTACGGGACCTTAATTCACCCCTCCACTTT; CDR3 protein: CASSLYAEVRDLNSPLHF
V gene: TRBV14; D gene: NA; J gene: TRBJ1-6; clone size: NA; CDR3 DNA: TGTGCCAGCAGCCAAGGGAGTGCCATAGGGACTTCTTACTCCTATAATTCACCCCTCCACTTT; CDR3 protein: CASSQGSAIGTSYSYNSPLHF
V gene: TRBV6-2/TRBV6-3; D gene: TRBD2; J gene: TRBJ2-2; clone size: few; CDR3 DNA: TGTGCCAGCAGTAACCCCTTTCCGGGACTAGCGGCACTTGACGGGGAGCTGTTTTTT; CDR3 protein: CASSNPFPGLAALDGELFF
V gene: TRBV7-6; D gene: NA; J gene: TRBJ2-7; clone size: NA; CDR3 DNA: TGTGCCAGCGAAGACGGGGGCTCCTACGAGCAGTACTTC; CDR3 protein: CASEDGGSYEQYF
V gene: TRBV12-3/TRBV12-4; D gene: NA; J gene: TRBJ2-6; clone size: NA; CDR3 DNA: TGTGCCAGCAGTTTACGGACCCGCTGGACCAACGTCCTGACTTTC; CDR3 protein: CASSLRTRWTNVLTF
V gene: TRBV3-1; D gene: TRBD1; J gene: TRBJ2-5; clone size: NA; CDR3 DNA: TGTGCCAGCAGTCCGGGACAGTATAATCAAGAGACCCAGTACTTC; CDR3 protein: CASSPGQYNQETQYF
V gene: TRBV15; D gene: NA; J gene: TRBJ1-2; clone size: few; CDR3 DNA: TGTGCCACCAGCAGAGATCTTCTGGCGGGCTATGGCTACACCTTC; CDR3 protein: CATSRDLLAGYGYTF
V gene: TRBV7-6; D gene: NA; J gene: TRBJ2-3; clone size: few; CDR3 DNA: TGTGCCAGCAGCTTCGGGGGTTTGAGCACAGATACGCAGTATTTT; CDR3 protein: CASSFGGLSTDTQYF
V gene: TRBV7-9; D gene: NA; J gene: TRBJ2-1; clone size: once; CDR3 DNA: TGTGCCAGCAGCTCGGACGCCGGATCCTACAATGAGCAGTTCTTC; CDR3 protein: CASSSDAGSYNEQFF
V gene: TRBV7-2; D gene: TRBD1; J gene: TRBJ1-5; clone size: many; CDR3 DNA: TGTGCCAGCAGCCCACAGGGGAGGCATCAGCCCCAGCATTTT; CDR3 protein: CASSPQGRHQPQHF
V gene: TRBV12-3/TRBV12-4; D gene: TRBD1; J gene: TRBJ2-3; clone size: NA; CDR3 DNA: TGTGCCAGCAGAAGACAGGGGCGCTCCGTCCTATCTAGCACAGATACGCAGTATTTT; CDR3 protein: CASRRQGRSVLSSTDTQYF
V gene: TRBV5-1; D gene: NA; J gene: TRBJ1-1; clone size: NA; CDR3 DNA: TGCGCCAGCAGCTCGCCCCCCCTACAGGGACTTACTAACACTGAAGCTTTCTTT; CDR3 protein: CASSSPPLQGLTNTEAFF
V gene: TRBV11-2; D gene: NA; J gene: TRBJ2-1; clone size: NA; CDR3 DNA: TGTGCCAGCAGCCTAGAGCTAGACCCGTACAATGAGCAGTTCTTC; CDR3 protein: CASSLELDPYNEQFF
V gene: TRBV20-1; D gene: NA; J gene: TRBJ2-2; clone size: NA; CDR3 DNA: TGCAGTGCTAGATCTGCCAGGGACTCGGCCACCGGGGAGCTGTTTTTT; CDR3 protein: CSARSARDSATGELFF
V gene: TRBV10-3; D gene: TRBD1; J gene: TRBJ2-7; clone size: once; CDR3 DNA: TGTGCCATCAGTCCTGAGGACAGGAGCTCCTACGAGCAGTACTTC; CDR3 protein: CAISPEDRSSYEQYF
V gene: TRBV7-9; D gene: NA; J gene: TRBJ2-5; clone size: once; CDR3 DNA: TGTGCCAGCAGCTTAGGTGCCGTGACTAAAGAGACCCAGTACTTC; CDR3 protein: CASSLGAVTKETQYF
V gene: TRBV7-6; D gene: TRBD1; J gene: TRBJ2-1; clone size: many; CDR3 DNA: TGTGCCAGCAGCCGCACGGACACAGGGGATGAGCAGTTCTTC; CDR3 protein: CASSRTDTGDEQFF
V gene: TRBV7-6; D gene: TRBD1; J gene: TRBJ2-1; clone size: few; CDR3 DNA: TGTGCTAGCAGCCCCATAGACAGGACAGGGAGACGGTACAATGAGCAGTTCTTC; CDR3 protein: CASSPIDRTGRRYNEQFF
V gene: TRBV6-1; D gene: TRBD2; J gene: TRBJ2-1; clone size: few; CDR3 DNA: TGTGCCATCCTACCGGGACTAGCGGGCAAAACTTACAATGAGCAGTTCTTC; CDR3 protein: CAILPGLAGKTYNEQFF
V gene: TRBV6-1; D gene: NA; J gene: TRBJ2-2; clone size: NA; CDR3 DNA: TGTGCCAGCAGTGAATCTTCTTGGGGGGCCGGGGAGCTGTTTTTT; CDR3 protein: CASSESSWGAGELFF
V gene: TRBV4-2; D gene: TRBD1; J gene: TRBJ2-7; clone size: few; CDR3 DNA: TGTGCCAGCAGCCAAGCCGGGACAGGCGCCTTTGAGCAGTACTTC; CDR3 protein: CASSQAGTGAFEQYF
V gene: TRBV7-8; D gene: TRBD2; J gene: TRBJ2-3; clone size: NA; CDR3 DNA: TGTGCCAGCAGCTCCGGGACTAGCGGGGCGGCAGATACGCAGTATTTT; CDR3 protein: CASSSGTSGAADTQYF
V gene: TRBV6-5; D gene: NA; J gene: TRBJ2-7; clone size: few; CDR3 DNA: TGTGCCAGCAGTTACTCGATTTTCTCCTACGAGCAGTACTTC; CDR3 protein: CASSYSIFSYEQYF
V gene: TRBV7-6; D gene: TRBD1; J gene: TRBJ1-2; clone size: NA; CDR3 DNA: TGTGCCAGCAGCCATTCAGGGGCAGGGGGATACTATGGCTACACCTTC; CDR3 protein: CASSHSGAGGYYGYTF
V gene: TRBV19; D gene: TRBD1; J gene: TRBJ1-2; clone size: NA; CDR3 DNA: TGTGCCAGTAGTAAACCGGGACAGGGAGGGACCTATGGCTACACCTTC; CDR3 protein: CASSKPGQGGTYGYTF
V gene: TRBV5-4; D gene: NA; J gene: TRBJ1-3; clone size: NA; CDR3 DNA: TGTGCCAGCAGCCGGAACAGGGACTCTGGAAACACCATATATTTT; CDR3 protein: CASSRNRDSGNTIYF
V gene: TRBV4-1; D gene: NA; J gene: TRBJ1-5; clone size: NA; CDR3 DNA: TGCGCCAGCAGCCAATCGCTTTTCAGGGACAATCAGCCCCAGCATTTT; CDR3 protein: CASSQSLFRDNQPQHF
V gene: TRBV4-3; D gene: NA; J gene: TRBJ1-3; clone size: many; CDR3 DNA: TGCGCCAGCTCCCGGGGGTCCGGGGACACCATATATTTT; CDR3 protein: CASSRGSGDTIYF
V gene: TRBV6-2/TRBV6-3; D gene: NA; J gene: TRBJ2-1; clone size: NA; CDR3 DNA: TGTGCCAGCAGTGAACCCATATTCAATGAGCAGTTCTTC; CDR3 protein: CASSEPIFNEQFF
V gene: TRBV5-3; D gene: NA; J gene: TRBJ2-2; clone size: NA; CDR3 DNA: TGTGCCAGCAGCTTGGCGGGGCAGGGACCCGGGGAGCTGTTTTTT; CDR3 protein: CASSLAGQGPGELFF
V gene: TRBV2; D gene: TRBD2; J gene: TRBJ2-3; clone size: few; CDR3 DNA: TGTGCCAGCAGTGACCCCGGGACTAGTATCGGCACAGATACGCAGTATTTT; CDR3 protein: CASSDPGTSIGTDTQYF
V gene: TRBV6-5; D gene: NA; J gene: TRBJ2-1; clone size: few; CDR3 DNA: TGTGCCAGCAGTGGCCTCACTTTTCCTTACAATGAGCAGTTCTTC; CDR3 protein: CASSGLTFPYNEQFF
V gene: TRBV7-8; D gene: NA; J gene: TRBJ2-7; clone size: NA; CDR3 DNA: TGTGCCAGCAGCTCCCATATCGACGAGCAGTACTTC; CDR3 protein: CASSSHIDEQYF
V gene: TRBV19; D gene: NA; J gene: TRBJ1-2; clone size: NA; CDR3 DNA: TGTGCCAGTAGTATAACTCTCGGCGGCTATGGCTACACCTTC; CDR3 protein: CASSITLGGYGYTF
V gene: TRBV6-1; D gene: NA; J gene: TRBJ2-3; clone size: many; CDR3 DNA: TGTGCCAGCAGTGAATTGTTAGCAGGCGACCGCACAGATACGCAGTATTTT; CDR3 protein: CASSELLAGDRTDTQYF
V gene: TRBV7-9; D gene: TRBD2; J gene: TRBJ2-1; clone size: NA; CDR3 DNA: TGTGCCAGCAGCTCGCCTCTAGGACTAGACAATGAGCAGTTCTTC; CDR3 protein: CASSSPLGLDNEQFF
V gene: TRBV6-5; D gene: NA; J gene: TRBJ1-2; clone size: NA; CDR3 DNA: TGTGCCAGCAGTTACTCGGGGGAACGACGTCACTATGGCTACACCTTC; CDR3 protein: CASSYSGERRHYGYTF
V gene: TRBV4-1; D gene: NA; J gene: TRBJ1-1; clone size: NA; CDR3 DNA: TGCGCCAGCAGCCAAGCTCAAATGTCTTGGGGTACTATTGAAGCTTTCTTT; CDR3 protein: CASSQAQMSWGTIEAFF
V gene: TRBV7-6; D gene: TRBD1; J gene: TRBJ1-3; clone size: NA; CDR3 DNA: TGTGCCAGCAGCCGTGGGACAGGGGGGATTCACTCTGGAAACACCATATATTTT; CDR3 protein: CASSRGTGGIHSGNTIYF
V gene: TRBV3-1; D gene: TRBD2; J gene: TRBJ2-1; clone size: many; CDR3 DNA: TGTGCCAGCAGCCATCTGCTAGCGGGGGGTTCCATTCCCTACAATGAGCAGTTCTTC; CDR3 protein: CASSHLLAGGSIPYNEQFF
V gene: TRBV12-3/TRBV12-4; D gene: NA; J gene: TRBJ2-3; clone size: NA; CDR3 DNA: TGTGCCAGCAAAAAAACAAGCACAGATACGCAGTATTTT; CDR3 protein: CASKKTSTDTQYF
V gene: TRBV7-9; D gene: NA; J gene: TRBJ2-1; clone size: NA; CDR3 DNA: TGTGCCAGCAGCTTTATGCTAGAAAACTACAATGAGCAGTTCTTC; CDR3 protein: CASSFMLENYNEQFF
V gene: TRBV6-5; D gene: NA; J gene: TRBJ1-4; clone size: NA; CDR3 DNA: TGTGCCAGCAGCCCTATCTCGACGGCTGAAAAACTGTTTTTT; CDR3 protein: CASSPISTAEKLFF
V gene: TRBV28; D gene: NA; J gene: TRBJ1-2; clone size: few; CDR3 DNA: TGTGCCAGCGGGTTGGAAAGAAACTATGGCTACACCTTC; CDR3 protein: CASGLERNYGYTF